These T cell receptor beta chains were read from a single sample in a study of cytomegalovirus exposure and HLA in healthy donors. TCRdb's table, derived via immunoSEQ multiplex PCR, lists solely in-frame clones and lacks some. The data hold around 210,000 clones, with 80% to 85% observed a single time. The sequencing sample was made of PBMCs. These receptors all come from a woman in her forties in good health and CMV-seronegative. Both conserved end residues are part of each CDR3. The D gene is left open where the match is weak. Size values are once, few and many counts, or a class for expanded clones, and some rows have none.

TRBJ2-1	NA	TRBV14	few	CASSQERGSSYNEQFF	TGTGCCAGCAGCCAAGAAAGGGGCAGCTCCTACAATGAGCAGTTCTTC
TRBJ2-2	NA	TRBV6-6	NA	CASSLATSLNTGELFF	TGTGCCAGCAGCCTAGCTACTAGCCTGAACACCGGGGAGCTGTTTTTT
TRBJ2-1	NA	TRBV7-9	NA	CASSHGLSVDNEQFF	TGTGCCAGCAGCCATGGACTGTCGGTGGACAATGAGCAGTTCTTC
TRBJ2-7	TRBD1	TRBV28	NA	CASSLPREGALTGPSLYEQYF	TGTGCCAGCAGTCTCCCCCGCGAGGGGGCGTTGACCGGCCCAAGTCTCTACGAGCAGTACTTC
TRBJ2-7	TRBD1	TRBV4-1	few	CASSQGTGQGIYEQYF	TGCGCCAGCAGCCAAGGGACGGGACAGGGTATTTACGAGCAGTACTTC
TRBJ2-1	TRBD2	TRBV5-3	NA	CARSPKRDLNEQFF	TGTGCCAGAAGCCCGAAGCGGGATCTAAATGAGCAGTTCTTC
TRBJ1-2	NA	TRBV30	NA	CAWSLGGNYGYTF	TGTGCCTGGAGTCTCGGCGGTAACTATGGCTACACCTTC
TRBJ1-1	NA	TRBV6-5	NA	CASSYSKHTEAFF	TGTGCCAGCAGTTACTCGAAACACACGGAAGCTTTCTTT
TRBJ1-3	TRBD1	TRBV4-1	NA	CASSQDGTGIGNTIYF	TGCGCCAGCAGCCAAGACGGGACAGGGATAGGAAACACCATATATTTT
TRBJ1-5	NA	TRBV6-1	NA	CASSEIEGFNQPQHF	TGTGCCAGCAGTGAAATCGAGGGATTCAATCAGCCCCAGCATTTT
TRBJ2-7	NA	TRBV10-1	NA	CASSRDNSYEQYF	TGCGCCAGCAGTCGGGACAACTCCTACGAGCAGTACTTC
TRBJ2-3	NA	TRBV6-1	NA	CASSAVRGYTDTQYF	TGTGCCAGCAGTGCAGTGCGGGGATACACAGATACGCAGTATTTT
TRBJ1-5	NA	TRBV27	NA	CASSYRSSNQPQHF	TGTGCCAGCAGTTATCGGAGTAGCAATCAGCCCCAGCATTTT
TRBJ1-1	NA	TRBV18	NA	CASSPLESEAFF	TGTGCCAGCTCACCACTGGAGTCTGAAGCTTTCTTT
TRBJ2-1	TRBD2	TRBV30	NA	CAWSVLAGGSTFF	TGTGCCTGGAGTGTACTAGCGGGAGGGAGCACGTTCTTC
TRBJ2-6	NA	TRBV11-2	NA	CASSSPPPSYGAGANVLTF	TGTGCCAGCAGCTCGCCCCCCCCTAGTTACGGGGCTGGGGCCAACGTCCTGACTTTC
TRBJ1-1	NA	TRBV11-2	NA	CASSTLRGSTEAFF	TGTGCCAGCAGCACCCTAAGGGGCAGTACTGAAGCTTTCTTT
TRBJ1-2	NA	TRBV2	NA	CASIRGGTYGYTF	TGTGCCAGCATCCGGGGAGGAACCTATGGCTACACCTTC
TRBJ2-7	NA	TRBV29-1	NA	CSVLSAASNYEQYF	TGCAGCGTTCTATCGGCGGCCTCTAACTACGAGCAGTACTTC
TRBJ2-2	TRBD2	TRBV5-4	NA	CASSLGQRETGELFF	TGTGCCAGCAGCTTGGGCCAGCGGGAGACCGGGGAGCTGTTTTTT
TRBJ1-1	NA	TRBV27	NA	CASSLGAGLGTEAFF	TGTGCCAGCAGTTTAGGTGCAGGGCTGGGCACTGAAGCTTTCTTT
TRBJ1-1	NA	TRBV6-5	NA	CASSQDRNTEAFF	TGTGCCAGCAGTCAAGACAGGAACACTGAAGCTTTCTTT
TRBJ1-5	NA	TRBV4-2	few	CASSQDRGRGNQPQHF	TGTGCCAGCAGCCAAGATCGGGGTCGGGGTAATCAGCCCCAGCATTTT
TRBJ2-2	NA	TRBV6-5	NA	CASRPTKYTGELFF	TGTGCCAGCAGGCCAACTAAGTACACCGGGGAGCTGTTTTTT
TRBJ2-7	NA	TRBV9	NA	CASSGQKTYEQYF	TGTGCCAGCAGCGGACAGAAAACCTACGAGCAGTACTTC
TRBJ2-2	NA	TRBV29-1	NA	CSVAGAPNTGELFF	TGCAGCGTTGCAGGGGCACCGAACACCGGGGAGCTGTTTTTT
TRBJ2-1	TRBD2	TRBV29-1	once	CSVAGLAHNEQFF	TGCAGCGTTGCTGGACTAGCTCACAATGAGCAGTTCTTC
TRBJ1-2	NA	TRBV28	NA	CASSLIGQNYGYTF	TGTGCCAGCAGTTTAATCGGACAGAACTATGGCTACACCTTC